This T cell receptor (beta chain) was documented in a study of blood T cell repertoires in COVID-19. Across the whole study: Acute and convalescent COVID-19 specimens originated in the United States, Italy and Spain. From T cells, B-cell-depleted T cells, or PBMCs came the material, which was cDNA or gDNA.

Libraries were prepared by immunoSEQ multiplex PCR; TCRdb keeps only in-frame clonotypes and omits some of them. The data hold under 450,000 clones, with approximately 89% observed a single time. Participants spanned ages about 18 to 100 years and resided in roughly 22 US areas. Clinical history as reported by participants underpinned cohort assignment. The TCR originated in a man aged 25 to 40 who had recovered from COVID-19. The specimen was PBMCs or T cells enriched from blood (not recorded which).

The CDR3 sequence is CASSLTVASMNTEAFF. CDR3 in DNA: TGCGCCAGCAGCTTAACTGTCGCTTCCATGAACACTGAAGCTTTCTTT. This chain joins TRBV5-1 and TRBJ1-1, with D unresolved. The CDR3 length is 16 residues. Trimming pared 2 bases from V and 0 bases from J, leaving 14 bases between. Germline V lookup: CDR1 SGHRS, CDR2 YFSETQ.